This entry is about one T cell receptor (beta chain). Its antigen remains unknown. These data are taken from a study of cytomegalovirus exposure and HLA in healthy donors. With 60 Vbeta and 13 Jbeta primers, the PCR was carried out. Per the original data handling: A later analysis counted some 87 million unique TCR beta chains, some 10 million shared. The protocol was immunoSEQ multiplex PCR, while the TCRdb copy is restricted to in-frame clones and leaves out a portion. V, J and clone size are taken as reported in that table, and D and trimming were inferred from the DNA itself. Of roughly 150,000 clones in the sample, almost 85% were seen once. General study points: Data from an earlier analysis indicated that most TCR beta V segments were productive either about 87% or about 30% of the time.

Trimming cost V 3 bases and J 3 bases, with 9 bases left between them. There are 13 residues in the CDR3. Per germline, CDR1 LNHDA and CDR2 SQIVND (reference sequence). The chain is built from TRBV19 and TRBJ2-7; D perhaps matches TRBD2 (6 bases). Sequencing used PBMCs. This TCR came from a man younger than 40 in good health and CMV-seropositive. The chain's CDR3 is CASSIAGGYEQYF. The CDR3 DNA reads TGTGCCAGTAGTATCGCCGGGGGCTACGAGCAGTACTTC.